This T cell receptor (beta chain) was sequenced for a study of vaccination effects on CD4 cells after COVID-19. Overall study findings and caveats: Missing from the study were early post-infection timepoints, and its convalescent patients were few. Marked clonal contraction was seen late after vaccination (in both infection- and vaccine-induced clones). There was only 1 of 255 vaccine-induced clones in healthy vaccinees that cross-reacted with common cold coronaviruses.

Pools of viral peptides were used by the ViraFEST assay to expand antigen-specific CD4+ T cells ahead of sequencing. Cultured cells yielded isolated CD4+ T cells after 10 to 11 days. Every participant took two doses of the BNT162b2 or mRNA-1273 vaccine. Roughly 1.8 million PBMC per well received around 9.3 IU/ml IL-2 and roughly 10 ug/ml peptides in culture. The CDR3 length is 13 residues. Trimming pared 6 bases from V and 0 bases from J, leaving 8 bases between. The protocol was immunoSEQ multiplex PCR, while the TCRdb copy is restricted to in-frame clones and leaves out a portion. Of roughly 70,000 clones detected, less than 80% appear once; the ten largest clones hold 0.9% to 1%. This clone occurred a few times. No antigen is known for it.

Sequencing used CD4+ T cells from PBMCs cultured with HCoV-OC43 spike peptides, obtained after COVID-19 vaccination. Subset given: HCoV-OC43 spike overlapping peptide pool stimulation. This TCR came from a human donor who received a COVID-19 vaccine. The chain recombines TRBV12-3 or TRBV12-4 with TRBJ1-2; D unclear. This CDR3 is CASSPQSNYGYTF. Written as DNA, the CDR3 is TGTGCCAGCAGCCCACAATCTAACTATGGCTACACCTTC.